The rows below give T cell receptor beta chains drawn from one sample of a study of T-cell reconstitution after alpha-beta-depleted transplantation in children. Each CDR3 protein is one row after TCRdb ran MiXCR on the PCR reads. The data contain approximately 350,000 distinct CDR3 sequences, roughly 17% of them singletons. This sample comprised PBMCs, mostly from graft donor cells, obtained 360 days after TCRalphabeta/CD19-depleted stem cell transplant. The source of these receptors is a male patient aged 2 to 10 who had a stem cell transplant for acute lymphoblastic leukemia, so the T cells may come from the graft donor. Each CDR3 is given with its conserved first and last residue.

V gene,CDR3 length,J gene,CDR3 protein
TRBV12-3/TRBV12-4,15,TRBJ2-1,CASSSRDLRDNEQFF
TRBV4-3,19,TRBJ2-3,CASSQSLGSSSPSTDTQYF
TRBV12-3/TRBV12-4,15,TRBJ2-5,CASSFGRAIQETQYF
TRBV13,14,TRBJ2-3,CASSLTEVGYTQYF
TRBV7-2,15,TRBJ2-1,CASSFRASGYNEQFF
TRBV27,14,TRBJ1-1,CASSYRSADTEAFF
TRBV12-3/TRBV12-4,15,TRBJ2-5,CASSPLGGVDETQYF
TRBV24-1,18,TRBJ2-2,CATIGPTTGSMNTGELFF
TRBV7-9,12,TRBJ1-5,CASSSQGGPQHF
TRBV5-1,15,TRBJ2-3,CASSTGLAGADTQYF
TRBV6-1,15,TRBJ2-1,CASSTGPAGYNEQFF
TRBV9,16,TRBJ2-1,CASSGPTRPTHNEQFF
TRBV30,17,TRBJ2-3,CAWSPRRLTYSTDTQYF
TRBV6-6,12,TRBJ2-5,CASSYQQETQYF
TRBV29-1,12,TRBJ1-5,CSAMTGNQPQHF
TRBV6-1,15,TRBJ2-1,CARVERWDFNNEQFF
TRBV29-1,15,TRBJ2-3,CSVEGGSPPTDTQYF